This passage covers 13 T cell receptor beta chains from one sample sequenced in a study of OX40 agonist ivuxolimab in advanced cancers. Assay used: immunoSEQ multiplex PCR; TCRdb lists only in-frame clones, some missing. This sample has 77,000 or so clones, with roughly four fifths found just once. Sequencing was performed on CD4+ or CD8+ T cells sorted from blood, taken in a trial of the OX40 agonist ivuxolimab. These receptors all come from an adult with an advanced solid tumor such as melanoma, head and neck, liver or kidney cancer.

V usage is TRBV11-1 and J usage is TRBJ2-2; D unclear. Germline CDR1 is SGHAT and CDR2 is FQDESV (reference sequence). CDR3 length equals 13 residues. V was clipped by 6 bases and J by 7 bases, with 12 bases between them. The CDR3 loop reads CASSFISGGELFF. The CDR3 DNA reads TGTGCCAGCAGTTTCATCAGTGGCGGGGAGCTGTTTTTT. Based on the CDR3 plus reference TRBV11-1 and TRBJ2-2, the full variable domain is EAEVAQSPRYKITEKSQAVAFWCDPISGHATLYWYRQILGQGPELLVQFQDESVVDDSQLPKDRFSAERLKGVDSTLKIQPAELGDSAMYLCASSFISGGELFFGEGSRLTVL.

The chain joins TRBV5-1 to TRBJ2-7, with TRBD2 matching 12 bases. Germline V gene lookup returns CDR1 SGHRS and CDR2 YFSETQ. V was clipped by 1 base and J by 7 bases; unmatched bases: 9. The CDR3 extends over 16 amino acids. The CDR3 sequence is CASSLLSRLAGVEQYF. CDR3 DNA sequence: TGCGCCAGCAGCTTGTTGTCGCGACTAGCGGGGGTAGAGCAGTACTTC. Together with reference TRBV5-1 and TRBJ2-7, the CDR3 gives the full variable domain: KAGVTQTPRYLIKTRGQQVTLSCSPISGHRSVSWYQQTPGQGLQFLFEYFSETQRNKGNFPGRFSGRQFSNSRSEMNVSTLELGDSALYLCASSLLSRLAGVEQYFGPGTRLTVT.

The rearrangement uses TRBV28 and TRBJ2-3; a possible D gene is TRBD2 (5 bases). Germline CDR1 MDHEN, CDR2 SYDVKM. The ends were cut back, 7 bases at V and 0 bases at J, with 20 bases in the middle. The CDR3 has 17 amino acids. DNA of the CDR3: TGTGCCAGCACCCGACCACGGGAAACTACTAGCACAGATACGCAGTATTTT. Encoded protein: CASTRPRETTSTDTQYF.

The rearrangement uses TRBV10-3 and TRBJ1-1; D possibly corresponds to TRBD1 (6 bases). V shed 7 bases and J shed 1 base, with 16 bases lying between them. This CDR3 has 15 amino acids. Germline V gene lookup returns CDR1 ENHRY and CDR2 SYGVKD. CDR3 bases: TGTGCCATCATGTTAAAAGGACAGTCGAACACTGAAGCTTTCTTT. Amino acid sequence: CAIMLKGQSNTEAFF.

The chain links TRBV2 to TRBJ2-1; TRBD2 aligns across 13 bases. The germline V gene encodes CDR1 SNHLY and CDR2 FYNNEI. The CDR3 runs to 14 residues. V was pared by 4 bases and J by 8 bases, with 2 bases of the junction left unmatched. CDR3 coding DNA: TGTGCCAGCAGTGCACTAGCGGGGGGGGATGAGCAGTTCTTC. This gives the protein CASSALAGGDEQFF.

The chain recombines TRBV28 with TRBJ1-1; D is ambiguous. The V gene lost 8 bases and the J gene lost 4 bases, with 11 bases spanning the gap. CDR3 size: 12 residues. Germline loops: CDR1 MDHEN, CDR2 SYDVKM. The CDR3 here is CASSLWRTEAFF. CDR3 nucleotide sequence: TGTGCCAGCTCCCTTTGGCGCACTGAAGCTTTCTTT.

This clone was recorded a few times. The V call is TRBV2, the J call TRBJ2-7, with TRBD1 matching over 9 bases. CDR3 length: 12 amino acids. Per germline, CDR1 SNHLY and CDR2 FYNNEI. V was clipped by 6 bases and J by 4 bases; unmatched bases: 1. The CDR3 loop is CASRGTGYEQYF. For the CDR3, the DNA is TGTGCCAGCAGGGGGACAGGGTACGAGCAGTACTTC. Variable domain in full (rest from reference TRBV2 and TRBJ2-7): EPEVTQTPSHQVTQMGQEVILRCVPISNHLYFYWYRQILGQKVEFLVSFYNNEISEKSEIFDDQFSVERPDGSNFTLKIRSTKLEDSAMYFCASRGTGYEQYFGPGTRLTVT.

The J gene is TRBJ2-2, the V gene TRBV30; TRBD1 matches 8 bases. Germline-derived CDR1 and CDR2 are GTSNPN and SVGIG (reference sequence). The CDR3 has 15 residues. The V gene end was trimmed by 8 bases and the J gene end by 1 base; junction bases not matched to a gene: 9. CDR3 sequence: CARTTDRGNTGELFF. CDR3 nucleotides: TGTGCCCGTACGACAGACAGGGGGAACACCGGGGAGCTGTTTTTT.

This CDR3 reads CASSQGQGNGELFF. CDR3 DNA sequence: TGCGCCAGCAGCCAAGGACAGGGGAACGGGGAGCTGTTTTTT. V and J are TRBV4-3 and TRBJ2-2, with 8 bases lining up with TRBD1. CDR1 and CDR2 from the germline V gene are LGHNA and YSLEER. The CDR3 consists of 14 residues. The trim removed 1 base at V and 7 bases at J, leaving 2 bases unmatched.

This chain connects TRBV7-9 to TRBJ2-1, with D possibly called TRBD1 or TRBD2 (6 bases each). V lost 4 bases and J lost 5, with 21 bases in between. The germline V gene has CDR1 SEHNR and CDR2 FQNEAQ (reference sequence). CDR3 size: 17 residues. CDR3 amino acids: CASSYFEFRRGDNEQFF. The CDR3 nucleotides are TGTGCCAGCAGCTACTTTGAGTTTAGGAGGGGGGACAATGAGCAGTTCTTC.

As to this clone: This specimen includes other DNA sequences encoding the same CDR3. V usage is TRBV9 and J usage is TRBJ2-1, with 9 positions matching TRBD2. J gave up 4 bases and V 0 bases, and 2 bases lay outside the gene matches. The germline CDR1 and CDR2 sequences are SGDLS and YYNGEE. The CDR3 length is 15 residues. The CDR3: CASSVETSGYNEQFF. The CDR3 DNA is TGTGCCAGCAGCGTAGAGACTAGCGGTTACAATGAGCAGTTCTTC.

The rearrangement uses TRBV7-8 and TRBJ2-7; D remains unclear. Germline-derived CDR1 and CDR2 are SGHVS and FQNEAQ. With 5 bases removed from V and 7 bases from J, the gap between germline ends came to 21 bases. The CDR3 length is 15 residues. DNA for the CDR3: TGTGCCAGCAGCCCAGTTCTGAAAACGACTGGTGAGCAGTACTTC. The encoded protein is CASSPVLKTTGEQYF.

The rearrangement joins TRBV19 to TRBJ1-5; TRBD1 matches 7 bases. This CDR3 is built from 17 residues. The junction had 12 bases not matched to a gene; V was cut back by 3 bases and J by 4 bases. The germline V gene encodes CDR1 LNHDA and CDR2 SQIVND (reference sequence). In DNA form, the CDR3 reads TGTGCCAGTAGTATGTCGACTCAGGGGGTAGGTAATCAGCCCCAGCATTTT. Protein sequence: CASSMSTQGVGNQPQHF.